The rows below give T cell receptor beta chains drawn from one sample of a study of blood T cell repertoires in COVID-19. Repertoires were generated with immunoSEQ multiplex PCR, while TCRdb's copy carries only in-frame clones and drops some. The table has 150,000 or so clones, approximately 86% seen once. Sequencing input: PBMCs or T cells enriched from blood (not recorded which). Source of these receptors: a woman in her 40s who had been exposed to COVID-19. CDR3s include the opening cysteine and the closing phenylalanine or tryptophan. Fields, in order: D gene, CDR3 length, clone size, J gene, V gene, CDR3 DNA, CDR3 protein. D genes are given only for firm matches. Some rows have no size entry. The others give once, few or many, or a class for an expanded clone.

TRBD2 | 15 | many | TRBJ2-1 | TRBV6-2/TRBV6-3 | TGTGCCAGCAGTTACAGCTCTAGCGGGACCAATGAGCAGTTCTTC | CASSYSSSGTNEQFF
TRBD2 | 14 | once | TRBJ2-7 | TRBV7-2 | TGTGCCAGCAGCCTACTAGCGGGGGATTACGAGCAGTACTTC | CASSLLAGDYEQYF
TRBD2 | 14 | NA | TRBJ2-7 | TRBV25-1 | TGTGCCAGCAGTGAACCGCAACTAGCGGGCGAGCAGTACTTC | CASSEPQLAGEQYF
TRBD2 | 16 | NA | TRBJ2-1 | TRBV29-1 | TGCAGCGTTGGGAAAGGGGCTAGCGGGAGCCTAGGTGAGCAGTTCTTC | CSVGKGASGSLGEQFF
NA | 15 | NA | TRBJ2-7 | TRBV5-1 | TGCGCCAGCAGCTTGGTAGGAGGTGGTGGGTACGAGCAGTACTTC | CASSLVGGGGYEQYF
NA | 16 | NA | TRBJ1-2 | TRBV9 | TGTGCCAGCAGCGTAGCCTGGGACACTTCTAACTATGGCTACACCTTC | CASSVAWDTSNYGYTF
NA | 15 | NA | TRBJ2-1 | TRBV6-5 | TGTGCCAGCAGTTACTTACTCACGGGGGACAATGAGCAGTTCTTC | CASSYLLTGDNEQFF
NA | 13 | NA | TRBJ2-1 | TRBV7-9 | TGTGCCAGCAGCCTCCCCTCCTACAATGAGCAGTTCTTC | CASSLPSYNEQFF
NA | 19 | once | TRBJ1-4 | TRBV5-5 | TGTGCCAGCACCGAAGACGAGCGGGCCGTGTTCGCAACTAATGAAAAACTGTTTTTT | CASTEDERAVFATNEKLFF
NA | 13 | NA | TRBJ1-5 | TRBV28 | TGTGCCAGCAGTTTATCGGGAAATCAGCCCCAGCATTTT | CASSLSGNQPQHF
TRBD1 | 17 | NA | TRBJ1-3 | TRBV10-3 | TGTGCCATTTCCGGGACAGGTAGTACCCGAGGAGGAAACACCATATATTTT | CAISGTGSTRGGNTIYF
NA | 14 | NA | TRBJ1-1 | TRBV5-1 | TGCGCCAGCAGCTTGTTGTTACAGAACACTGAAGCTTTCTTT | CASSLLLQNTEAFF
NA | 16 | NA | TRBJ1-3 | TRBV18 | TGTGCCAGCTCACCCCAGGCGGGGGACTCTGGAAACACCATATATTTT | CASSPQAGDSGNTIYF
TRBD1 | 16 | NA | TRBJ2-7 | TRBV5-1 | TGCGCCAGCAGCGCGCCCCGGGACAGGGGCGCCTACGAGCAGTACTTC | CASSAPRDRGAYEQYF
TRBD2 | 15 | few | TRBJ2-5 | TRBV4-2 | TGTGCCAGCAGCCAAGTGGACGGGAGGCAAGAGACCCAGTACTTC | CASSQVDGRQETQYF
NA | 14 | NA | TRBJ2-7 | TRBV20-1 | TGCAGTGCTAGTCCGTCCGGGGTGTCCTACGAGCAGTACTTC | CSASPSGVSYEQYF
NA | 11 | NA | TRBJ1-2 | TRBV20-1 | TGCAGTGCTAGAGAAGGGGCCGGCTACACCTTC | CSAREGAGYTF
TRBD1 | 14 | NA | TRBJ2-3 | TRBV4-1 | TGCGCCAGCAGCCTTCTAACAGGGGAGGATACGCAGTATTTT | CASSLLTGEDTQYF
NA | 17 | NA | TRBJ2-7 | TRBV12-1 | TGTGCCAGCAGCTTCCCCTTGCCACCTACAGGGAGCTACGAGCAGTACTTC | CASSFPLPPTGSYEQYF
TRBD2 | 15 | NA | TRBJ2-1 | TRBV4-3 | TGCGCCAGCAGCCCAGCGGTCCTAGCGGGTACTGAGCAGTTCTTC | CASSPAVLAGTEQFF
NA | 11 | NA | TRBJ2-7 | TRBV14 | TGTGCCAGCAGTAAAACCTACGAGCAGTACTTC | CASSKTYEQYF
NA | 15 | NA | TRBJ2-1 | TRBV3-1/TRBV3-2 | TGTGCCAGCAGCCGGGACACGGTAAGGTACAATGAGCAGTTCTTC | CASSRDTVRYNEQFF
TRBD2 | 14 | NA | TRBJ2-7 | TRBV7-2 | TGTGCCAGCAGCTTTCAACTAGCGAGCTACGAGCAGTACTTC | CASSFQLASYEQYF
TRBD1 | 15 | NA | TRBJ1-5 | TRBV5-1 | TGCGCCAGCAGCGTGACAGGGGCCTTGAGTCAGCCCCAGCATTTT | CASSVTGALSQPQHF